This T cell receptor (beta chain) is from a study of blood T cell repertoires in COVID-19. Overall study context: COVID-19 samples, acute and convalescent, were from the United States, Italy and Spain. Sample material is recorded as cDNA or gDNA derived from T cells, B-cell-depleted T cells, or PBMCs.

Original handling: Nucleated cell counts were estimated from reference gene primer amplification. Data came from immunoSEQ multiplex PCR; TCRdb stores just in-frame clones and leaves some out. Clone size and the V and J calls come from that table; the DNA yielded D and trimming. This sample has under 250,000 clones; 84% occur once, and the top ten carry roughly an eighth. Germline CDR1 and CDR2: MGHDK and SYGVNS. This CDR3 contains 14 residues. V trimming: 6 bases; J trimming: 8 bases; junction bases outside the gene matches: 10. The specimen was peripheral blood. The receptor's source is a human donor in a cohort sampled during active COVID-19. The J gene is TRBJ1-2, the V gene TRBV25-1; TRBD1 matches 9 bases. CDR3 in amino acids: CASRVDRGKGGYTF. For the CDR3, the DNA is TGTGCCAGCAGAGTGGACAGGGGAAAAGGAGGCTACACCTTC.